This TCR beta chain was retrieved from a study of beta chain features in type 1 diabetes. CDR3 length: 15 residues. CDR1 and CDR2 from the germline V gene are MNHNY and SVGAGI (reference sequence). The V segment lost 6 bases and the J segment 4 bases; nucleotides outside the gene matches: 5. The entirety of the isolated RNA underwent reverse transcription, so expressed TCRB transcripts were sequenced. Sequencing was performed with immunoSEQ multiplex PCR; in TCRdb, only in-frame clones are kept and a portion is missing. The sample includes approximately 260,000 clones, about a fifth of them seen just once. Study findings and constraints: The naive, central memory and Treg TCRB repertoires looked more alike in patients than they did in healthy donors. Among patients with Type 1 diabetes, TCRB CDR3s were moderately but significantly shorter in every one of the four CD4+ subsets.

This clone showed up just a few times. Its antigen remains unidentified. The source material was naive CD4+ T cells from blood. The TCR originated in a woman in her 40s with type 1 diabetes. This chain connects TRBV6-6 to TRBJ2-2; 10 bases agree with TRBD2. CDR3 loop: CASRVAGGSTGELFF. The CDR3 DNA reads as TGTGCCAGCAGGGTAGCGGGAGGAAGCACCGGGGAGCTGTTTTTT.